The rows below give T cell receptor beta chains drawn from one sample of a study of blood T cell repertoires in COVID-19. Clones were read by immunoSEQ multiplex PCR, and TCRdb kept only the in-frame ones, dropping some. The sample consists of fewer than 400,000 clones, approximately 81% of them appearing once. Sequenced: PBMCs or T cells enriched from blood (not recorded which). These receptors were taken from a woman in her twenties or thirties who had been exposed to COVID-19. Both conserved end residues are part of each CDR3. Fields, in order: V gene, J gene, clone size, D gene, CDR3 DNA, CDR3 protein. A D gene is named only where the DNA matches it firmly. Clone size appears in some rows only: once, few, many, or a class for an expanded clone.

TRBV10-1	TRBJ1-5	-	-	TGCGCCAGCAGTGGGGGGCCCGGGGATCAGCCCCAGCATTTT	CASSGGPGDQPQHF
TRBV4-2	TRBJ1-2	-	-	TGTGCCAGCAGCCAAGATGGTATGACCGGGGACTATGGCTACACCTTC	CASSQDGMTGDYGYTF
TRBV28	TRBJ1-1	-	-	TGTGCCAGCAGTTCCTACAGGGTCGTGAACACTGAAGCTTTCTTT	CASSSYRVVNTEAFF
TRBV5-4	TRBJ2-3	-	TRBD2	TGTGCCAGCAGCATAGCGGGAGTTAGGACAGATACGCAGTATTTT	CASSIAGVRTDTQYF
TRBV28	TRBJ2-3	-	TRBD2	TGTGCCAGCAGTCCGCCCGGCGGGGGGGATTACACAGATACGCAGTATTTT	CASSPPGGGDYTDTQYF
TRBV9	TRBJ2-1	-	TRBD1	TGTGCCAGCAGCCCACAGGGGACAGGGTCTTACAATGAGCAGTTCTTC	CASSPQGTGSYNEQFF
TRBV30	TRBJ1-2	-	-	TGTGCCTGGAGTAGGTCGGGTAACTATGGCTACACCTTC	CAWSRSGNYGYTF
TRBV5-5	TRBJ2-5	-	-	TGTGCCAGCAGCACTGGTTTCCAAGAGACCCAGTACTTC	CASSTGFQETQYF
TRBV6-5	TRBJ1-2	-	-	TGTGCCAGCAGTTACTCGCCAGGTAGCTATGGCTACACCTTC	CASSYSPGSYGYTF
TRBV29-1	TRBJ2-7	-	TRBD1	TGCAGCGTTGAAGCGTGGGACAGGGTCTACGAGCAGTACTTC	CSVEAWDRVYEQYF
TRBV30	TRBJ1-2	-	TRBD1	TGTGCCTGGAGCGCAGGCAGGGGGCTTGGCTACACCTTC	CAWSAGRGLGYTF
TRBV13	TRBJ1-1	-	TRBD1	TGTGCCAGCAGCACCCGACAGGGGGCAGCTTTCTTT	CASSTRQGAAFF
TRBV28	TRBJ1-2	-	TRBD1	TGTGCCAGCAGATCCGGGACAGGGTTAGTTCCCAACTATGGCTACACCTTC	CASRSGTGLVPNYGYTF
TRBV6-5	TRBJ2-7	-	TRBD2	TGTGCCAGCGGCGGGGGGGCCGACTACGAGCAGTACTTC	CASGGGADYEQYF
TRBV9	TRBJ2-7	-	TRBD2	TGTGCCAGCTGTAACCGGCTAGCGGGTACCAACGAGCAGTACTTC	CASCNRLAGTNEQYF
TRBV3-1/TRBV3-2	TRBJ2-1	-	TRBD2	TGTGCCAGCAGCCAAGATGGGCGGGGGGGTAATGAGCAGTTCTTC	CASSQDGRGGNEQFF
TRBV7-2	TRBJ1-5	few	-	TGTGCCAGCAGCCAGACAGGCGGTACACATCAGCCCCAGCATTTT	CASSQTGGTHQPQHF
TRBV20-1	TRBJ2-1	once	TRBD1	TGCAGTGCTAGTTTCCGGGACAGCCGCAAACGAGGCGGGCTCGGGGATGAGCAGTTCTTC	CSASFRDSRKRGGLGDEQFF
TRBV27	TRBJ2-7	-	-	TGTGCCAGCCTAGTGGACAGTTTGCACGAGCAGTACTTC	CASLVDSLHEQYF
TRBV28	TRBJ2-2	-	TRBD1	TGTGCCAGCAGTTACAGGGGAAGTCGAGTCGGGGAGCTGTTTTTT	CASSYRGSRVGELFF
TRBV3-1/TRBV3-2	TRBJ2-5	-	TRBD2	TGTGCCAGCAGCAAACAATTAGCGGGGGGCCAAGAGACCCAGTACTTC	CASSKQLAGGQETQYF
TRBV4-1	TRBJ1-2	few	TRBD1	TGCGCCAGCAGCCAGGAGGGACAGGGCTATGGCTACACCTTC	CASSQEGQGYGYTF
TRBV5-8	TRBJ2-3	-	TRBD1	TGTGCCAGCAGCTTGGAGGGGGCAGGAGGAGGAGATACGCAGTATTTT	CASSLEGAGGGDTQYF
TRBV5-1	TRBJ2-5	once	TRBD2	TGCGCCAGCAGCTTGGAAACTAGCGGGGGGCAAGAGACCCAGTACTTC	CASSLETSGGQETQYF
TRBV30	TRBJ1-1	-	-	TGTGCCTGGAGTACAGGGCTTGAAGCTTTCTTT	CAWSTGLEAFF
TRBV19	TRBJ1-3	-	TRBD1	TGTGCCAGTTCGTCAGGGGGTCTTGTTTCGTCCTCTGGAAACACCATATATTTT	CASSSGGLVSSSGNTIYF
TRBV12-3/TRBV12-4	TRBJ2-2	once	TRBD1	TGTGCCAGCAGGGACAGGTACACCGGGGAGCTGTTTTTT	CASRDRYTGELFF
TRBV27	TRBJ2-3	-	-	TGTGCCAGCAGTTCTCTAGCGAGGACAGATACGCAGTATTTT	CASSSLARTDTQYF
TRBV10-3	TRBJ2-1	few	TRBD2	TGTGCCATCAGGGATGGGACTAGCGGACAAAATGAGCAGTTCTTC	CAIRDGTSGQNEQFF
TRBV7-9	TRBJ2-7	few	TRBD2	TGTGCCAGCAGCCCAGGACTAGCGGGAGAACGGTCCTACGAGCAGTACTTC	CASSPGLAGERSYEQYF
TRBV6-5	TRBJ1-5	-	-	TGTGCCAGCAGGCGGCAGGGAAGGGACAATCAGCCCCAGCATTTT	CASRRQGRDNQPQHF
TRBV5-1	TRBJ2-3	-	-	TGCGCCAGCAGCAGTGAGAGATTTAGCACAGATACGCAGTATTTT	CASSSERFSTDTQYF
TRBV30	TRBJ1-2	few	-	TGTGCTATTGGGGGGAACTATGGCTACACCTTC	CAIGGNYGYTF
TRBV6-2/TRBV6-3	TRBJ2-4	few	-	TGTGCCAGCAGTTCATACAGCCAACAAACAGGGATCAAAAACATTCAGTACTTC	CASSSYSQQTGIKNIQYF
TRBV7-3	TRBJ2-2	-	TRBD1	TGTGCCAGCAGCCCATGGGGGACAGGGGACACCGGGGAGCTGTTTTTT	CASSPWGTGDTGELFF
TRBV30	TRBJ2-7	-	TRBD1	TGTGCCTGGAGTGTAGACAGGGCGTTTGTGACCTACGAGCAGTACTTC	CAWSVDRAFVTYEQYF
TRBV5-1	TRBJ1-6	-	-	TGCGCCAGCAGCTTGGATGGAGGGCCCCTCCACTTT	CASSLDGGPLHF
TRBV7-9	TRBJ1-1	-	TRBD1	TGTGCCAGCATCCTCGCCAGGGGGCCGTACACTGAAGCTTTCTTT	CASILARGPYTEAFF
TRBV11-2	TRBJ2-7	-	-	TGTGCCAGCAGCTTACAGGCTACCACCTACGAGCAGTACTTC	CASSLQATTYEQYF
TRBV13	TRBJ2-1	-	-	TGTGCCAGCAGCTCACAGACAGGTAACCACAATGAGCAGTTCTTC	CASSSQTGNHNEQFF
TRBV5-1	TRBJ1-2	-	-	TGCGCCAGCAGCTTGGATCAGAACTATGGCTACACCTTC	CASSLDQNYGYTF
TRBV5-4	TRBJ1-2	-	-	TGTGCCAGCAGCTTGGAACGGGGGGATGAAGGCTACACCTTC	CASSLERGDEGYTF
TRBV18	TRBJ1-2	-	TRBD1	TGTGCCAGCTCACTCCCCGGGACAGGATCCCTAGGCTACACCTTC	CASSLPGTGSLGYTF
TRBV15	TRBJ2-3	-	-	TGTGCCACCAGCAAACGTCACACCAGGGAAATGGGCACAGATACGCAGTATTTT	CATSKRHTREMGTDTQYF
TRBV19	TRBJ2-6	-	-	TGTGCCAGTAGTATAGGGGGGCGCTTAGGAGGGGCCAACGTCCTGACTTTC	CASSIGGRLGGANVLTF
TRBV7-9	TRBJ1-4	once	-	TGTGCCAGCAGGGTACAGGGTTCAACTAATGAAAAACTGTTTTTT	CASRVQGSTNEKLFF
TRBV15	TRBJ2-7	-	TRBD2	TGTGCCACCCAGCCTAGCGGTAGCTCCTACGAGCAGTACTTC	CATQPSGSSYEQYF
TRBV30	TRBJ1-5	-	TRBD1	TGTGCCTGGAGTGAACAGGGGGATCAGCCCCAGCATTTT	CAWSEQGDQPQHF
TRBV5-4	TRBJ1-2	-	-	TGTGCCAGCAGCTTTAGGCAGGCGGGTAGTAGGTACTATGGCTACACCTTC	CASSFRQAGSRYYGYTF
TRBV30	TRBJ2-1	-	-	TGTGCCCGTGACAACCTACATGAGCAGTTCTTC	CARDNLHEQFF
TRBV12-5	TRBJ2-1	once	TRBD2	TGTGCTAGTGGAACGACTAGCGGGGGGTTCAATGAGCAGTTCTTC	CASGTTSGGFNEQFF
TRBV27	TRBJ2-7	-	TRBD2	TGTGCCAGCAGTTTAGCGGGAGGGGGTTTGAACGAGCAGTACTTC	CASSLAGGGLNEQYF
TRBV5-4	TRBJ2-2	-	TRBD1	TGTGCCAGCAGATCAGGCCCCCGACAGGGGTCAGGCGGGGAGCTGTTTTTT	CASRSGPRQGSGGELFF
TRBV2	TRBJ2-7	once	TRBD1	TGTGCCAGCACCCAATCTCCGGGACAGGGCCGAAACGAGCAGTACTTC	CASTQSPGQGRNEQYF
TRBV10-3	TRBJ2-7	-	-	TGTGCCCTCCAGGCCGGGGGCGAGCAGTACTTC	CALQAGGEQYF
TRBV7-9	TRBJ2-3	-	TRBD1	TGTGCCAGTAGCCCCGGGACAGGGGGGAGCACAGATACGCAGTATTTT	CASSPGTGGSTDTQYF
TRBV6-6	TRBJ1-2	-	-	TGTGCCAGCAGTTCCCTCTTTTTTTATCGCTATGGCTACACCTTC	CASSSLFFYRYGYTF